Sequencing of this T cell receptor (beta chain) was carried out in a study of Ad26.COV2.S vaccination and SARS-CoV-2 variants. The overall study: The authors gave Ad26.COV2.S intramuscularly, either once or twice 56 days apart.

The repertoire was sequenced with immunoSEQ multiplex PCR; TCRdb's copy has only in-frame clones and lacks some. The top ten clones hold roughly 3.1% of a sample with hundreds of thousands of clones, around nine tenths of them seen once. General study findings and limits: Vaccine and placebo groups showed comparable non-spike TCR breadth. TCR breadth and depth estimates may have understated total T cell responses.

Details on this clone: Its antigen is unidentified.

CDR3 length equals 15 residues. V lost 1 base and J lost 5; bases outside the gene matches: 4. CDR1 is LGHDT, CDR2 YNNKEL, per germline (reference sequence). The treatment is: around 19 received Ad26.COV2.S at low or high dose, single or two shots; five or six received placebo; per-sample allocation not given. Sampling happened 63 days after the first vaccine or placebo injection. Sample: peripheral blood, taken in a trial of Ad26.COV2.S vaccine versus placebo. V is TRBV3-1 (or the pseudogene TRBV3-2) and J is TRBJ2-3; TRBD2 matches at 9 bases. The origin of this receptor is a person between 18 and 65 years old who received the Ad26.COV2.S COVID-19 vaccine or a placebo. Here the CDR3 reads CASSQALAGRDTQYF. The CDR3, as DNA: TGTGCCAGCAGCCAAGCTCTAGCGGGGAGAGATACGCAGTATTTT.